Listed below are T cell receptor beta chains from one sample, sequenced in a study of blood T cell repertoires in COVID-19. Sequencing was performed with immunoSEQ multiplex PCR; in TCRdb, only in-frame clones are kept and a portion is missing. Among hundreds of thousands of clones listed, approximately 88% were seen once. What was sequenced was peripheral blood. These receptors all stem from a young woman with COVID-19, enrolled during active disease. The CDR3 runs from the conserved cysteine through the conserved F or W. D genes are given only for firm matches. Clone size is stated in some rows and not others, as once, few, many or a class when expanded.

D gene | clone size | J gene | V gene | CDR3 DNA | CDR3 protein
- | - | TRBJ1-1 | TRBV7-9 | TGTGCCAGCAGCTTTGACGGGGAAGGAGCTTTCTTT | CASSFDGEGAFF
- | - | TRBJ2-3 | TRBV3-1/TRBV3-2 | TGTGCCAGCACCCCCCGGAACCCCGGGAGCACAGATACGCAGTATTTT | CASTPRNPGSTDTQYF
TRBD1 | - | TRBJ2-7 | TRBV10-3 | TGTGCCATCAGTGGGACAGGGCACGAGCAGTACTTC | CAISGTGHEQYF
TRBD1 | once | TRBJ1-2 | TRBV2 | TGTGCCAGCAGTTGGAGGGACAGCATAAACTATGGCTACACCTTC | CASSWRDSINYGYTF
TRBD2 | - | TRBJ2-3 | TRBV10-3 | TGTGCCAGTAGCGGGTCGAATGCAATGGATACGCAGTATTTT | CASSGSNAMDTQYF
TRBD2 | - | TRBJ2-2 | TRBV19 | TGTGCCAGTAGCGATAGCGGGAGTTCCGGGGAGCTGTTTTTT | CASSDSGSSGELFF
TRBD1 | - | TRBJ1-1 | TRBV18 | TGTGCCAGCTCACCTAGGGGGGCAGGGGGTTCTCCTGAAGCTTTCTTT | CASSPRGAGGSPEAFF
- | - | TRBJ2-5 | TRBV28 | TGTGCCAGCAGTTTTCTCACGGGTCAAGAGACCCAGTACTTC | CASSFLTGQETQYF
TRBD1 | - | TRBJ2-7 | TRBV29-1 | TGCAGCGTTGTCCCGGGACAGGATCCTTCCTACGAGCAGTACTTC | CSVVPGQDPSYEQYF
- | - | TRBJ2-4 | TRBV27 | TGTGCCAGCAGCCCGCGGGAACCAGGAAACATTCAGTACTTC | CASSPREPGNIQYF
TRBD2 | few | TRBJ2-3 | TRBV6-9 | TGTGCCAGCAACAGCGGGGCTAGCCTTATTTATCGCACAGATACGCAGTATTTT | CASNSGASLIYRTDTQYF
TRBD1 | - | TRBJ1-1 | TRBV2 | TGTGCCAGCAGGAAAGAAACAGGGGTCCCCACTGAAGCTTTCTTT | CASRKETGVPTEAFF
TRBD2 | - | TRBJ2-3 | TRBV30 | TGTGCCTGGAGCGGGTCTAGCGGGGCGCAGTATTTT | CAWSGSSGAQYF
TRBD1 | once | TRBJ1-4 | TRBV6-5 | TGTGCCAGCAGTTCGCAGGGGGCTGGGGATGAAAAACTGTTTTTT | CASSSQGAGDEKLFF
- | - | TRBJ1-4 | TRBV10-1 | TGCGCCAGCAGTGAGTCCAGGGATAAGGAAAAACTGTTTTTT | CASSESRDKEKLFF
TRBD1 | - | TRBJ2-5 | TRBV7-2 | TGTGCCAGCAGCTTACCTAGACAGGGGGGTGAGACCCAGTACTTC | CASSLPRQGGETQYF
TRBD2 | - | TRBJ2-3 | TRBV11-3 | TGTGCCAGCAGCTCCTCACCGGGGCGGGGGGGTCTTAGCACAGATACGCAGTATTTT | CASSSSPGRGGLSTDTQYF
TRBD1 | - | TRBJ2-7 | TRBV2 | TGTGCCAGCGGAACCGGGACAGGGGCCGGAGTTTGGCAGTACTTC | CASGTGTGAGVWQYF
- | - | TRBJ2-7 | TRBV9 | TGTGCCAGCAGCCCGGGCGGGGGCTCATCCTACGAGCAGTACTTC | CASSPGGGSSYEQYF
TRBD1 | - | TRBJ1-5 | TRBV13 | TGTGCCAGCAGCGTAGGTGGACAGGGTATAGGACAGCCCCAGCATTTT | CASSVGGQGIGQPQHF
TRBD2 | - | TRBJ2-2 | TRBV11-3 | TGTGCCAGCAGCTCCGGGAGGGCGGACACCGGGGAGCTGTTTTTT | CASSSGRADTGELFF
TRBD2 | - | TRBJ2-5 | TRBV5-1 | TGCGCCAGCAGCTGGGGCCGGGGAGCGGGGGACCTCCGGGGCCAAGAGACCCAGTACTTC | CASSWGRGAGDLRGQETQYF
- | - | TRBJ1-2 | TRBV2 | TGTGCCAGCAGTGGCCTAGACAGGCCCTATGGCTACACCTTC | CASSGLDRPYGYTF
- | - | TRBJ1-2 | TRBV18 | TGTGCCAGCTCACCACGGACAGCTAACTATGGCTACACCTTC | CASSPRTANYGYTF
TRBD1 | - | TRBJ2-2 | TRBV3-1/TRBV3-2 | TGTGCCAGCAGCCAAGACACAGTGGACAGGGGGCATACCGGGGAGCTGTTTTTT | CASSQDTVDRGHTGELFF
- | - | TRBJ1-1 | TRBV4-1 | TGCGCCAGCACCCGAATAGAGACAGGGAACACTGAAGCTTTCTTT | CASTRIETGNTEAFF
TRBD1 | - | TRBJ1-1 | TRBV18 | TGTGCCAGCTCACCAGGGACAGGGACCACTGAAGCTTTCTTT | CASSPGTGTTEAFF
- | - | TRBJ1-1 | TRBV18 | TGTGCCAGCTCACCATTGTCGGACACTGAAGCTTTCTTT | CASSPLSDTEAFF
TRBD1 | - | TRBJ2-1 | TRBV10-2 | TGCGCCAGCCGGGACAGGGGGCGGAGGGGACTAGCGATCCCCTACAATGAGCAGTTCTTC | CASRDRGRRGLAIPYNEQFF
TRBD2 | - | TRBJ2-7 | TRBV28 | TGTGCCAGCAGTTTAGCGGCTAGCGGCGGGGTGGGGGGCTACGAGCAGTACTTC | CASSLAASGGVGGYEQYF
- | - | TRBJ2-7 | TRBV4-1 | TGCGCCAGCAGCCAAGATAAAGGAACAGCCTACGAGCAGTACTTC | CASSQDKGTAYEQYF
- | - | TRBJ2-3 | TRBV7-9 | TGTGCCAGCACCGGCGGGGGGACAGCCCGTAATACGCAGTATTTT | CASTGGGTARNTQYF
TRBD2 | - | TRBJ2-5 | TRBV5-1 | TGCGCCAGCAGCTTGGGGGCTCAGCGGGGGGAGACCCAGTACTTC | CASSLGAQRGETQYF
TRBD1 | - | TRBJ1-2 | TRBV2 | TGTGCCAGCACTATGGACAGGGGAACTAACTATGGCTACACCTTC | CASTMDRGTNYGYTF
- | - | TRBJ2-5 | TRBV24-1 | TGTGCCACCAGTGACCCTGGACAGTTCCAAGAGACCCAGTACTTC | CATSDPGQFQETQYF
TRBD1 | - | TRBJ2-7 | TRBV15 | TGTGCCACCAGCAGATCGGGCACCGGGACAGGCTCCTACGAGCAGTACTTC | CATSRSGTGTGSYEQYF
- | - | TRBJ2-5 | TRBV14 | TGTGCCAGCGCAAGGACAGCCACTTGGGAGACCCAGTACTTC | CASARTATWETQYF
- | - | TRBJ2-1 | TRBV19 | TGTGCCAGTAGTATAGTGCCCGGTACAGAGCTGGAGCAGTTCTTC | CASSIVPGTELEQFF
- | once | TRBJ1-1 | TRBV5-1 | TGCGCCAGCAGCTTGGGCCGGGGAGGGATGAACACTGAAGCTTTCTTT | CASSLGRGGMNTEAFF
TRBD2 | - | TRBJ2-2 | TRBV2 | TGTGCCAGCAGTGAACGGGGGGTCACCGGGGAGCTGTTTTTT | CASSERGVTGELFF
- | - | TRBJ1-1 | TRBV2 | TGTGCCAGCAGTGAGGAGGGCAGGAACACTGAAGCTTTCTTT | CASSEEGRNTEAFF
- | - | TRBJ1-2 | TRBV4-3 | TGCGCCAGCAGCCAAGATCGGAGGGCCTTCTGGTCTGGCTACACCTTC | CASSQDRRAFWSGYTF
TRBD2 | - | TRBJ2-4 | TRBV4-2 | TGTGCCAGCAGCCCCCGCCCTAGCGGGAAAAACATTCAGTACTTC | CASSPRPSGKNIQYF
- | once | TRBJ2-7 | TRBV5-6 | TGTGCCAGCAGCTATAGGGTCCGGACAACCTACGAGCAGTACTTC | CASSYRVRTTYEQYF